Below, 19 T cell receptor beta chains from the same sample are listed, as sequenced in a study of vaccination effects on CD4 cells after COVID-19 (dated by TCRdb to about 2022). These receptors' antigens are unknown. Preparation of the library involved the immunoSEQ multiplex PCR assay. The source is immuneACCESS, and TCRdb retained only in-frame sequences with V and J called. Part of the clones is not carried over; for the studies checked, unresolved V genes explain less than half of this, and the remainder is unexplained. The sample profile shows some 70,000 clones; less than 80% of them were found once. About 2.4% of the sample lies in the top ten. After less than eleven days of culture, CD4+ T cells were isolated with the EasySep CD4+ T cell isolation kit. Each participant received two doses of an mRNA SARS-CoV-2 vaccine, either BNT162b2 or mRNA-1273. This sample comprised CD4+ T cells from PBMCs cultured without peptide, obtained after COVID-19 vaccination. These TCRs come from a human donor who received a COVID-19 vaccine.

V and J are TRBV19 and TRBJ1-5; 9 bases are shared with TRBD1. The length of the CDR3 is 17 residues. V was pared by 3 bases and J by 0 bases, with 6 bases of the junction left unmatched. CDR1 and CDR2 from the germline V gene are LNHDA and SQIVND (reference sequence). CDR3: CASSIRGQGDSNQPQHF. In DNA form, the CDR3 reads TGTGCCAGTAGTATTAGGGGACAGGGTGATAGCAATCAGCCCCAGCATTTT. The full variable domain, its missing parts supplied by reference TRBV19 and TRBJ1-5, is DGGITQSPKYLFRKEGQNVTLSCEQNLNHDAMYWYRQDPGQGLRLIYYSQIVNDFQKGDIAEGYSVSREKKESFPLTVTSAQKNPTAFYLCASSIRGQGDSNQPQHFGDGTRLSIL.

The rearrangement joins TRBV19 to TRBJ2-1, with TRBD2 matching over 11 bases. Germline assignment: CDR1 LNHDA and CDR2 SQIVND (reference sequence). V shed 2 bases, J shed 7 bases, and the junction held 10 bases outside the gene matches. CDR3 length: 17 amino acids. The CDR3 loop reads CASSIRLAGGSGNEQFF. For the CDR3, the DNA is TGTGCCAGTAGTATAAGGCTAGCGGGGGGCTCTGGGAATGAGCAGTTCTTC.

V gene TRBV2 combines with J gene TRBJ2-1, with 10 positions matching TRBD2. Germline V lookup: CDR1 SNHLY, CDR2 FYNNEI. V shed 5 bases, J shed 7 bases, and the junction held 8 bases outside the gene matches. This CDR3 region has 15 residues. The CDR3 coding sequence is TGTGCCAGCAGTCTCCAGGGACTAGCGTTGAATGAGCAGTTCTTC. Translating it yields CASSLQGLALNEQFF.

This rearrangement joins TRBV6-5 to TRBJ2-7; the D is unclear. Trimming took 6 bases from V and 2 from J, leaving 14 bases between them. This CDR3 has 14 residues. Germline V gene lookup returns CDR1 MNHEY and CDR2 SVGAGI. The CDR3 reads CASSHNNDAYEQYV. The CDR3 region has the DNA TGTGCCAGCAGCCACAACAACGACGCCTACGAGCAGTACGTC.

This chain links TRBV28 with TRBJ1-5, with unresolved D. Germline V gene data show CDR1 as MDHEN and CDR2 as SYDVKM. Deletions cut 9 bases from V and 0 bases from J, with 3 bases between. The CDR3 contains 11 residues. The DNA of the CDR3 is TGTGCCAGTTATAGCAATCAGCCCCAGCATTTT. This encodes CASYSNQPQHF. The variable domain in full, with the rest retrieved from reference TRBV28 and TRBJ1-5, is DVKVTQSSRYLVKRTGEKVFLECVQDMDHENMFWYRQDPGLGLRLIYFSYDVKMKEKGDIPEGYSVSREKKERFSLILESASTNQTSMYLCASYSNQPQHFGDGTRLSIL.

This rearrangement joins TRBV7-9 to TRBJ2-3; D ambiguous. Trimming stripped 5 bases from V and 5 bases from J, with 11 bases between. There are 13 residues in the CDR3. Germline V lookup: CDR1 SEHNR, CDR2 FQNEAQ (reference sequence). In nucleotides, the CDR3 is TGTGCCAGCAGCCTCGGCCCCCAAGATACGCAGTATTTT. Protein sequence: CASSLGPQDTQYF.

The chain has TRBV19 and TRBJ2-3; D possibly corresponds to TRBD2 (6 bases). The CDR3 spans 13 residues. Germline V lookup: CDR1 LNHDA, CDR2 SQIVND (reference sequence). Trimming pared 8 bases from V and 4 bases from J, leaving 13 bases between. The CDR3 region has the DNA TGTGCCAGTCAGACTAGAGAAGCAGATACGCAGTATTTT. Encoded protein: CASQTREADTQYF. The full variable domain, in which reference TRBV19 and TRBJ2-3 provide the parts outside the CDR3, is DGGITQSPKYLFRKEGQNVTLSCEQNLNHDAMYWYRQDPGQGLRLIYYSQIVNDFQKGDIAEGYSVSREKKESFPLTVTSAQKNPTAFYLCASQTREADTQYFGPGTRLTVL.

The rearrangement uses TRBV21-1 and TRBJ1-2; the DNA was not compared with TRBD1, the D call given in the table. TRBV21-1 is a pseudogene locus. The length of the CDR3 is 16 residues. Here the CDR3 reads CASSLPQTGVGTGYTF. CDR3 in DNA: TGTGCCAGCAGCCTACCGCAGACAGGGGTTGGAACTGGCTACACCTTC.

The chain combines TRBV6-6 with TRBJ1-1; 9 bases line up with TRBD1. The CDR3 consists of 14 residues. Germline CDR1 reads MNHNY; CDR2 reads SVGAGI (reference sequence). Trimming took 6 bases from V and 3 from J; bases not matched to a gene: 5. This chain's CDR3 is CASRPQGADTEAFF. The CDR3 coding sequence is TGTGCCAGCAGGCCACAGGGGGCCGACACTGAAGCTTTCTTT.

This clone showed up just a few times. The chain employs TRBV5-4 and TRBJ2-1; TRBD1 matches 8 bases. Germline CDR1 SGHNT, CDR2 YYREEE (reference sequence). The V and J ends lost 4 bases and 7 bases, in that order; junction bases with no gene match: 10. The CDR3 covers 15 residues. This CDR3 is CASSPQGALGNEQFF. Written as DNA, the CDR3 is TGTGCCAGCAGCCCGCAGGGGGCCCTGGGGAATGAGCAGTTCTTC.

CDR3 sequence (DNA): TGCGCCAGCAGCCTGGAGGCCGCGGGCGGCGGGTCACCCCTCCACTTT. It encodes CASSLEAAGGGSPLHF. The chain carries TRBV5-1 and TRBJ1-6; D gene uncertain. Germline V gene lookup returns CDR1 SGHRS and CDR2 YFSETQ. This CDR3 is built from 16 residues. The V gene lost 4 bases and the J gene lost 10 bases, with 21 bases spanning the gap.

This clone was recorded only once. The chain carries TRBV5-5 and TRBJ1-1, with D possibly being TRBD1 (6 bases). CDR1 is SGHKS, CDR2 YYEKEE, per germline (reference sequence). The V end was cut by 1 base, the J end by 5 bases, with 15 bases between. The CDR3 is 15 amino acids. CDR3: CASSLYWGARTEAFF. CDR3 DNA: TGTGCCAGCAGCTTGTACTGGGGGGCGCGGACTGAAGCTTTCTTT.

V usage is TRBV30 and J usage is TRBJ1-1; D ambiguous. CDR3 length: 13 residues. V was shortened by 2 bases and J by 0 bases, with 7 bases between the two germline ends. CDR1 is GTSNPN, CDR2 SVGIG, per germline (reference sequence). The CDR3 nucleotides read TGTGCCTGGAGTACACTAATGAACACTGAAGCTTTCTTT. It translates to CAWSTLMNTEAFF.

V gene TRBV24-1 combines with J gene TRBJ2-3, with 12 bases identical to TRBD1. The V gene end was trimmed by 1 base and the J gene end by 3 bases; junction bases not matched to a gene: 4. Germline values: CDR1 KGHDR, CDR2 SFDVKD. This CDR3 region has 17 residues. CDR3 coding DNA: TGTGCCACCAGTGATTTTGGGACAGGGGGCGGTACAGATACGCAGTATTTT. It codes for CATSDFGTGGGTDTQYF.

J is TRBJ2-7 and V is TRBV24-1; 8 bases match TRBD1. The CDR3 has 17 amino acids. With V trimmed by 4 bases and J by 2 bases, 12 bases remained unmatched. Germline V gene data show CDR1 as KGHDR and CDR2 as SFDVKD. CDR3 nucleotide sequence: TGTGCCACCAGTGACCCGGGACAGGTTAACCTTCCCTACGAGCAGTACGTC. Residues: CATSDPGQVNLPYEQYV.

The CDR3 nucleotides are TGTGCCAGCAGTAGATGGGGAATCGGGAATGAGCAGTTCTTC. Translation gives CASSRWGIGNEQFF. V usage is TRBV28 and J usage is TRBJ2-1; D gene uncertain. V lost 5 bases and J 7 bases, leaving 15 bases between the germline ends. Germline CDR1 MDHEN, CDR2 SYDVKM. The CDR3 consists of 14 residues.

With respect to this clone: Relative to the germline gene, one junction end is altered; a read error may explain this. Other nucleotide sequences in the sample specify the same CDR3. This sequence joins TRBV2 and TRBJ1-1, with D unclear. CDR3 length equals 12 residues. CDR1 and CDR2 from the germline V gene are SNHLY and FYNNEI. The CDR3 sequence: CASSPDPHRDSF. The CDR3 nucleotides are TGTGCCAGCAGCCCCGATCCCCACCGGGATTCATTT.

This clone was observed a few times. The chain joins TRBV7-9 to TRBJ1-4; D is unresolved. The CDR3 has 15 residues. From germline, CDR1 is SEHNR and CDR2 FQNEAQ (reference sequence). V dropped 3 bases and J dropped 1 base, with 9 bases sitting between them. The CDR3 spells CASSFRGLTNEKLFF. CDR3 nucleotide sequence: TGTGCCAGCAGCTTTCGAGGGCTAACTAATGAAAAACTGTTTTTT.

The chain links TRBV7-9 to TRBJ2-6; no definite D call. From germline, CDR1 is SEHNR and CDR2 FQNEAQ (reference sequence). There are 17 residues in the CDR3. V was shortened by 3 bases and J by 4 bases, with 16 bases between the two germline ends. The CDR3 here is CASSFLGPTTGANVLTF. CDR3 DNA sequence: TGTGCCAGCAGCTTCCTTGGCCCCACAACCGGGGCCAACGTCCTGACTTTC.